This TCR beta chain was sequenced in a study of cytomegalovirus exposure and HLA in healthy donors. Study context: Caucasian-associated ancestry cluster membership applied to just over 80% of around 400 genotyped donors.

Study observations and caveats: In an earlier analysis, most TCR beta V segments were productive about 87% or about 30% of the time. Among donors in an Asian-associated ancestry cluster, a later analysis reportedly found fewer N-insertions than the roughly 700-donor mean.

Primers: 60 Vbeta forward and 13 Jbeta reverse. Data came from immunoSEQ multiplex PCR; TCRdb stores just in-frame clones and leaves some out. The sample holds under 250,000 clones; about 80% are singletons and the top ten take around 1.9%. Details on this clone: Its target is unknown.

Germline V gene data show CDR1 as MNHEY and CDR2 as SVGAGI. The CDR3 totals 15 residues. The ends lost 4 bases at V and 3 bases at J; junction bases unmatched: 9. The clonotype originates from a male donor in good health and CMV-seronegative. The specimen sequenced was PBMCs. V usage is TRBV6-5 and J usage is TRBJ2-7, with 7 bases aligning to TRBD1. CDR3 sequence reads: CASSSQGDGVYEQYF. CDR3 DNA: TGTGCCAGCAGTTCTCAGGGGGATGGAGTCTACGAGCAGTACTTC.